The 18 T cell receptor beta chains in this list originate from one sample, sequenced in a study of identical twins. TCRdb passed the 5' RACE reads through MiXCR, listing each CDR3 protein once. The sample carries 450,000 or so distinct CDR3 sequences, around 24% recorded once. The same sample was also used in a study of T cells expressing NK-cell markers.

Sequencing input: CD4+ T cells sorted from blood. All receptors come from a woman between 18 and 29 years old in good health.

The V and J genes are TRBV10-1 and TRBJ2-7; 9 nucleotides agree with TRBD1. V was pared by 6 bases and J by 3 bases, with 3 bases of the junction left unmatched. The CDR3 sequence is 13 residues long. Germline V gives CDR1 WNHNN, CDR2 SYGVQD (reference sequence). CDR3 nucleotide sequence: TGCGCCAGCAGCAAGACAGGGGGCTACGAGCAGTACTTC. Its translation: CASSKTGGYEQYF.

The CDR3 DNA sequence: TGCAGTGCTAGAGTGGGGTTAGGGGTCAACACTGAAGCTTTCTTT. Translated: CSARVGLGVNTEAFF. The J gene is TRBJ1-1, the V gene TRBV20-1; a possible D gene is TRBD1 (5 bases). This CDR3 spans 15 amino acids. Trimming shortened V by 1 base and J by 2 bases, and 14 bases separated the two germline ends. The V gene's germline CDR1 is DFQATT and CDR2 SNEGSKA (reference sequence).

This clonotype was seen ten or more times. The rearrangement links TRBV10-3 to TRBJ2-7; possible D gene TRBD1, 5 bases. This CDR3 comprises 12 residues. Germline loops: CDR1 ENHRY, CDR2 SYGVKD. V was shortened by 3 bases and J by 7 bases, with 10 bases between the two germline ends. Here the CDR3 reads CAISDRGTEQYF. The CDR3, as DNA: TGTGCCATCAGTGATAGGGGAACGGAGCAGTACTTC.

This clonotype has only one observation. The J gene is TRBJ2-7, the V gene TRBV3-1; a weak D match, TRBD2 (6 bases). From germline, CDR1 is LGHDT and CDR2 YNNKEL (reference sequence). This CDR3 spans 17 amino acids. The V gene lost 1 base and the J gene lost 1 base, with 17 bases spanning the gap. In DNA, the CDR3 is TGTGCCAGCAGCCAAGGCGGTAGCGGATTCATATCCTACGAGCAGTACTTC. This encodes CASSQGGSGFISYEQYF.

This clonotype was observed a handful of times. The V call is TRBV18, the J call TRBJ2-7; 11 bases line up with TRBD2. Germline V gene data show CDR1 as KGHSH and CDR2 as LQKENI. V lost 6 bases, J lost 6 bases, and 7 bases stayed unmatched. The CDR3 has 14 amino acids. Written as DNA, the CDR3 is TGTGCCAGCTCGCGACTAGCGGGAAACACCGAGCAGTACTTC. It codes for CASSRLAGNTEQYF. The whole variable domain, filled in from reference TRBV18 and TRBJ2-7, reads NAGVMQNPRHLVRRRGQEARLRCSPMKGHSHVYWYRQLPEEGLKFMVYLQKENIIDESGMPKERFSAEFPKEGPSILRIQQVVRGDSAAYFCASSRLAGNTEQYFGPGTRLTVT.

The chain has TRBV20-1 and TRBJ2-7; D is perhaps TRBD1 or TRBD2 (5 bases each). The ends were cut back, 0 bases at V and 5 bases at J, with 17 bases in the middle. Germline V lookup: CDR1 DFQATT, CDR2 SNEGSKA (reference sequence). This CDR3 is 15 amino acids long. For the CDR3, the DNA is TGCAGTGCTAGAGATCTGTGGGGCCCGAGGGACGAGCAGTACTTC. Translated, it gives CSARDLWGPRDEQYF.

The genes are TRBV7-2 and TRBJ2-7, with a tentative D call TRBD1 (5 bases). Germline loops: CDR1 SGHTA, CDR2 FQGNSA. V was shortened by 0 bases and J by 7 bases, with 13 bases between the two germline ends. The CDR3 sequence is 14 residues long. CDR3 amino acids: CASSLAQGSLEQYF. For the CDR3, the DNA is TGTGCCAGCAGCTTAGCCCAGGGCTCCTTGGAGCAGTACTTC.

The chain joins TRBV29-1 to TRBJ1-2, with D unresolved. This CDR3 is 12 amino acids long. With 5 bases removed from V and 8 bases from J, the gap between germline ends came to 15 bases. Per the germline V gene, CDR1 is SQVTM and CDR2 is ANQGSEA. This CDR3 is CSVNVADSGYTF. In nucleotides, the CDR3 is TGCAGCGTTAATGTGGCGGATTCCGGCTACACCTTC.

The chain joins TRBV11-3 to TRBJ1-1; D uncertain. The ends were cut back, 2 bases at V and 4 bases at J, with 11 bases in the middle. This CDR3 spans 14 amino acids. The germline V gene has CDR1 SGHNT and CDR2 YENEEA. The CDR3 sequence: CASSLSEGTTEAFF. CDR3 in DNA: TGTGCCAGCAGCTTAAGCGAGGGAACCACTGAAGCTTTCTTT. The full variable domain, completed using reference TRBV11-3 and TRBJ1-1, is EAGVVQSPRYKIIEKKQPVAFWCNPISGHNTLYWYLQNLGQGPELLIRYENEEAVDDSQLPKDRFSAERLKGVDSTLKIQPAELGDSAVYLCASSLSEGTTEAFFGQGTRLTVV.

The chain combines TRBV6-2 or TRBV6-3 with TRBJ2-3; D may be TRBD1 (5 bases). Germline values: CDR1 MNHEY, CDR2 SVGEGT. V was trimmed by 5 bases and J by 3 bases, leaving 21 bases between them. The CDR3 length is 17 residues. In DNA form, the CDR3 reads TGTGCCAGCAGTGGATTTGGGGCAGGGTCAAAGACAGATACGCAGTATTTT. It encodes CASSGFGAGSKTDTQYF.

The chain's CDR3 is CASSQGDYRYNEQFF. In nucleotides, the CDR3 is TGTGCCAGCAGCCAAGGGGACTACCGATACAATGAGCAGTTCTTC. V and J are TRBV7-3 and TRBJ2-1, with TRBD2 matching over 7 bases. J was trimmed by 4 bases and V by 5 bases; bases with no gene match: 8. The germline V gene encodes CDR1 SGHTA and CDR2 FQGTGA. This CDR3 comprises 15 residues. The variable domain in full, completed from reference TRBV7-3 and TRBJ2-1, reads GAGVSQTPSNKVTEKGKYVELRCDPISGHTALYWYRQSLGQGPEFLIYFQGTGAADDSGLPNDRFFAVRPEGSVSTLKIQRTERGDSAVYLCASSQGDYRYNEQFFGPGTRLTVL.

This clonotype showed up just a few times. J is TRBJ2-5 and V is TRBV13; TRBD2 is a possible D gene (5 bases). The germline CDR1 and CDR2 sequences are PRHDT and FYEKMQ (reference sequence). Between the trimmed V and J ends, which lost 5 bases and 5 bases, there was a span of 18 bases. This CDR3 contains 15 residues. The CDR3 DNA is TGTGCCAGCAGCCGGACTGGGGTGGGGTGGGAGACCCAGTACTTC. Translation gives CASSRTGVGWETQYF.

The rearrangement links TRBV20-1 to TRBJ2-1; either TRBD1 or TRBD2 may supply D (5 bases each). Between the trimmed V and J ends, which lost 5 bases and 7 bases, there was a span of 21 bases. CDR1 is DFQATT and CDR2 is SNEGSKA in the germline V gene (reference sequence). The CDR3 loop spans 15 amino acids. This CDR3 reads CSAHDPGTQGNEQFF. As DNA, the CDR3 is TGCAGTGCTCACGATCCGGGGACCCAGGGAAATGAGCAGTTCTTC.

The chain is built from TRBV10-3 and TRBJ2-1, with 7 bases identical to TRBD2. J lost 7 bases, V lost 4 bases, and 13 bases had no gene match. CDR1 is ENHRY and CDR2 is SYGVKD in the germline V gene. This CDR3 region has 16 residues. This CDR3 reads CAISAFTGTTGNEQFF. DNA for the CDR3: TGTGCCATCAGTGCTTTTACCGGGACTACCGGGAATGAGCAGTTCTTC.

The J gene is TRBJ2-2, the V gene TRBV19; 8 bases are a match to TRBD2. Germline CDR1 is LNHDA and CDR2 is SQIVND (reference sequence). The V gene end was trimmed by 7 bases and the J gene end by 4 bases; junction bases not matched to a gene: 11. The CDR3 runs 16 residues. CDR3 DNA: TGTGCCAGTACCGCGGACCAGCGGGGGCCCACCGGGGAGCTGTTTTTT. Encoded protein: CASTADQRGPTGELFF.

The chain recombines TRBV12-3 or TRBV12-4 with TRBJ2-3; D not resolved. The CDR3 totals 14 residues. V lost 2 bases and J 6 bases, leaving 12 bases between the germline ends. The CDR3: CASSLSRPGDTQYF. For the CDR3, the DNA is TGTGCCAGCAGTTTAAGCAGGCCCGGGGATACGCAGTATTTT.

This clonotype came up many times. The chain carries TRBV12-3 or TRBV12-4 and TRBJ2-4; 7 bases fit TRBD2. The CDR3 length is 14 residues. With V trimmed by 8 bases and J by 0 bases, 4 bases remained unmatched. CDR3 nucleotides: TGTGCCAGCGCCTCGGGAGGAGCCAAAAACATTCAGTACTTC. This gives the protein CASASGGAKNIQYF.

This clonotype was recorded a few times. The CDR3 region has the DNA TGCGCCAGCAGCTTGGGTAGTTCTCCCAACTACGAGCAGTACTTC. Its translation: CASSLGSSPNYEQYF. The chain carries TRBV5-1 and TRBJ2-7; D uncertain. From germline, CDR1 is SGHRS and CDR2 YFSETQ. The CDR3 has 15 residues. Trimming took 0 bases from V and 3 from J, leaving 13 bases between them. The entire variable domain, with the rest obtained from reference TRBV5-1 and TRBJ2-7, is as follows: KAGVTQTPRYLIKTRGQQVTLSCSPISGHRSVSWYQQTPGQGLQFLFEYFSETQRNKGNFPGRFSGRQFSNSRSEMNVSTLELGDSALYLCASSLGSSPNYEQYFGPGTRLTVT.